The clone carrying this T cell receptor beta chain was observed a handful of times. Its antigen is not known. The purity of all sorted populations exceeded 98%. This sample is drawn from a study of beta chain features in type 1 diabetes. The whole isolated RNA underwent reverse transcription, so sequencing captured expressed TCRB transcripts. Method: immunoSEQ multiplex PCR; TCRdb's copy keeps in-frame clones and lacks some. This sample yields hundreds of thousands of clones, of which 12% to 15% are seen a single time; roughly 0.028% belongs to the top ten. The CDR3 spans 15 residues. With 1 base removed from V and 0 bases from J, the gap between germline ends came to 9 bases. Germline CDR1 is LGHNA and CDR2 is YNFKEQ. General study points: Compared with healthy donors, patients appeared to share more similar naive, central memory and regulatory TCRB repertoires. In cDNA sequencing, cells with high TCR expression could be over-represented. At VDJ recombination sites, type 1 diabetes patients had fewer insertions and more deleted nucleotides.

The gene calls are TRBV4-2 and TRBJ1-2, with D uncertain. The sequenced material came from naive CD4+ T cells from blood. This receptor was identified in a woman aged 40-49 years in good health. In DNA, the CDR3 is TGTGCCAGCAGCCAAGGTGGCCCTTCTAACTATGGCTACACCTTC. It is translated as CASSQGGPSNYGYTF.